The entry below gives a single T cell receptor (beta chain) sequence along with its context. In germline, CDR1 is SGHRS, CDR2 YFSETQ. The V end was cut by 0 bases, the J end by 6 bases, with 15 bases between. The length of the CDR3 is 15 residues. This sample was included in a study of blood T cell repertoires in COVID-19. Overall study context: Sites in the United States, Italy and Spain provided acute and convalescent COVID-19 samples. PBMCs, B-cell-depleted T cells, or T cells were the source of the cDNA or gDNA that made up the material.

As processed by the authors: Amplification of reference gene primers provided the estimated nucleated cell counts. Here immunoSEQ multiplex PCR was the method, and the copy in TCRdb shows in-frame clones only, minus some. V and J calls and clone size follow that table, whereas D and trimming were derived from the DNA. The sample has over 150,000 clones, 90% to 95% seen once. Enrolment of Seattle patients took place during active infection, and they were followed longitudinally. The V gene is TRBV5-1, the J gene TRBJ1-1; a weak D match, TRBD1 (5 bases). The sequence was obtained from a man aged 25 to 45 with COVID-19, enrolled during active disease. The material sequenced was peripheral blood. The CDR3 region is CASSLEAGKLAEAFF. The DNA for the CDR3 is TGCGCCAGCAGCTTGGAGGCAGGGAAGTTGGCTGAAGCTTTCTTT.